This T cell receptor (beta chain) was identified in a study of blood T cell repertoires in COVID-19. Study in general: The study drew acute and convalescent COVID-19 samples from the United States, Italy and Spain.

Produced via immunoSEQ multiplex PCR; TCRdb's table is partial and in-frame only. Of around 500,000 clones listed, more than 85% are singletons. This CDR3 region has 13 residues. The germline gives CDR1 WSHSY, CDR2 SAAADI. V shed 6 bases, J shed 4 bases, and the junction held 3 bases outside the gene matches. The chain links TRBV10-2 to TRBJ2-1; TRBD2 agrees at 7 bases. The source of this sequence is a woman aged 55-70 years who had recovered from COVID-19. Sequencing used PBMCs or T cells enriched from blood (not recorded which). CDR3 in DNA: TGCGCCAGCAGCGGGGACTATTACAATGAGCAGTTCTTC. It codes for CASSGDYYNEQFF.